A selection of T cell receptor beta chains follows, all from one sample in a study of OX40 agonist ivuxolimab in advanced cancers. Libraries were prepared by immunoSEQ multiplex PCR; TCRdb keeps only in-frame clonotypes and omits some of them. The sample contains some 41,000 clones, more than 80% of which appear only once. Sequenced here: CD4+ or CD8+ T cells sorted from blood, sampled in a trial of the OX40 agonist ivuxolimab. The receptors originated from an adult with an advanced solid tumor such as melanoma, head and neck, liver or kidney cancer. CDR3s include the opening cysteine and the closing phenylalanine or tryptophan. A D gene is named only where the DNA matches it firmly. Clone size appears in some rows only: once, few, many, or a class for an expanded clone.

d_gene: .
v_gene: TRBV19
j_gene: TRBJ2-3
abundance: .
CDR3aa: CASSTLNTDTQYF
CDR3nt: TGTGCCAGTAGTACCCTGAACACAGATACGCAGTATTTT

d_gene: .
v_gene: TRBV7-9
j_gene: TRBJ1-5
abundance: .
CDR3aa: CASSLGQGNSEPQHF
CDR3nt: TGTGCCAGCAGCTTAGGGCAGGGGAATTCGGAGCCCCAGCATTTT

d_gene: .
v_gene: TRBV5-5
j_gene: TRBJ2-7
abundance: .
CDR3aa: CASSLGDYEQYF
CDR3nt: TGTGCCAGCAGCTTGGGGGACTACGAGCAGTACTTC

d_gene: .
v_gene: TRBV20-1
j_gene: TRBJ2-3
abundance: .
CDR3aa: CSAIDRDTQYF
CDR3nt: TGCAGTGCTATCGACAGAGATACGCAGTATTTT

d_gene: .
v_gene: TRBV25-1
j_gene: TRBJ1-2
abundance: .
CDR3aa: CASSDVDGSNYGYTF
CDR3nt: TGTGCCAGCAGTGATGTTGACGGTTCTAACTATGGCTACACCTTC

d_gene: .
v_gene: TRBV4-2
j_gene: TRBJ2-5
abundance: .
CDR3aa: CASSPKDYQETQYF
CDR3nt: TGTGCCAGCAGCCCGAAGGACTATCAAGAGACCCAGTACTTC

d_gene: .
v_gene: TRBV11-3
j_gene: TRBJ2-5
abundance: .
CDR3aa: CASSLDWGARETQYF
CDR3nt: TGTGCCAGCAGCTTAGATTGGGGGGCACGGGAGACCCAGTACTTC

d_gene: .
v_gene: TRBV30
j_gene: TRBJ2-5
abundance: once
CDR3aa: CAWRRQETQYF
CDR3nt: TGTGCCTGGAGGCGTCAAGAGACCCAGTACTTC

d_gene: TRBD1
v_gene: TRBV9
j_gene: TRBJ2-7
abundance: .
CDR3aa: CASSVRQGDSEQYF
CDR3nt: TGTGCCAGCAGCGTTCGACAGGGGGACAGCGAGCAGTACTTC

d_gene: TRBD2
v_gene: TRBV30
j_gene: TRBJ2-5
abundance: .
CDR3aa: CAWSVLTSGKQETQYF
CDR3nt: TGTGCCTGGAGTGTACTCACTAGCGGTAAACAAGAGACCCAGTACTTC

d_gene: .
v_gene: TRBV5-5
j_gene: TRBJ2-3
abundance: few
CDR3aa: CASSLASGADTQYF
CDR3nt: TGTGCCAGCAGCTTGGCCAGCGGAGCAGATACGCAGTATTTT

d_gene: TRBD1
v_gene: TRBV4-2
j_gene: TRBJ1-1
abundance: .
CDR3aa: CASSHRQGQNTEAFF
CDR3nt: TGTGCCAGCAGCCACCGACAGGGCCAGAACACTGAAGCTTTCTTT

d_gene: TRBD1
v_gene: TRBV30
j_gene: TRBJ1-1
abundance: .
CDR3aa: CAWSRLSRGIAEAFF
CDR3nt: TGTGCCTGGAGTAGGCTCTCCAGGGGGATAGCTGAAGCTTTCTTT

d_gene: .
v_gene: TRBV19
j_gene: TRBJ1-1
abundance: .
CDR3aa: CASSITGGRAAFF
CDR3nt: TGTGCCAGTAGTATCACAGGCGGAAGGGCGGCTTTCTTT

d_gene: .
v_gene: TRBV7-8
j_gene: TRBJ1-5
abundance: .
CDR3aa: CASSRTVYSNQPQHF
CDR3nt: TGTGCCAGCAGTCGGACAGTTTATAGCAATCAGCCCCAGCATTTT

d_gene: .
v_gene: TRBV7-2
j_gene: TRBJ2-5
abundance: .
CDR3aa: CASSLTVGTRLGTQYF
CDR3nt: TGTGCCAGCAGCCTCACCGTCGGGACCCGGCTCGGGACCCAGTACTTC

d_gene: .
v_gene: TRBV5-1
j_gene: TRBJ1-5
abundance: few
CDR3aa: CASSLSADQPQHF
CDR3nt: TGCGCCAGCAGCTTGTCGGCGGATCAGCCCCAGCATTTT

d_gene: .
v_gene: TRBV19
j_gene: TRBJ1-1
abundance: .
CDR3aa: CASSIGGGRGNTEAFF
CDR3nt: TGTGCCAGTAGTATAGGCGGCGGCAGAGGGAACACTGAAGCTTTCTTT

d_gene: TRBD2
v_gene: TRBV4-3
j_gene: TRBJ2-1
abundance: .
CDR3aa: CASSQLYGTSGGVEQFF
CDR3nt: TGCGCCAGCAGCCAACTCTACGGGACTAGCGGGGGGGTTGAGCAGTTCTTC

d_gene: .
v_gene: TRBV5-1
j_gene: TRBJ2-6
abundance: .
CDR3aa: CASSLGGSGANVLTF
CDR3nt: TGCGCCAGCAGCTTGGGAGGTTCTGGGGCCAACGTCCTGACTTTC

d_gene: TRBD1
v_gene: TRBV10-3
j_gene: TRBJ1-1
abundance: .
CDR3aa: CAISSGTGGSGMAEAFF
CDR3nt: TGTGCCATCAGTTCGGGGACAGGGGGCTCTGGTATGGCTGAAGCTTTCTTT

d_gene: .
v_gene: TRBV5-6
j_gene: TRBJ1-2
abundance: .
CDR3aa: CASSSSPYYGYTF
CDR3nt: TGTGCCAGCAGCTCAAGTCCGTACTATGGCTACACCTTC

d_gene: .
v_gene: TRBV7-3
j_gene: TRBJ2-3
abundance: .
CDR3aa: CASSPLGANTDTQYF
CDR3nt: TGTGCCAGCAGCCCCCTTGGGGCTAACACAGATACGCAGTATTTT

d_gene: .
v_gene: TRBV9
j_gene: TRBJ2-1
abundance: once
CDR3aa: CASSPGAYNEQFF
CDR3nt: TGTGCCAGCAGCCCAGGGGCCTACAATGAGCAGTTCTTC

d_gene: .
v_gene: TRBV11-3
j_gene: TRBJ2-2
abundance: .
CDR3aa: CASSFRGYTGELFF
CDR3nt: TGTGCCAGCAGTTTCCGGGGGTACACCGGGGAGCTGTTTTTT

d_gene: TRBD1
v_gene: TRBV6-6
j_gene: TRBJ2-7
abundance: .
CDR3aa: CASSSRGQGSSYEQYF
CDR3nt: TGTGCCAGCAGTTCCCGGGGACAGGGGAGTTCCTACGAGCAGTACTTC

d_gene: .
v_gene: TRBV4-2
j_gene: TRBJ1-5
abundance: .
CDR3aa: CASSQEAGIDQPQHF
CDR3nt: TGTGCCAGCAGCCAAGAGGCGGGGATCGATCAGCCCCAGCATTTT

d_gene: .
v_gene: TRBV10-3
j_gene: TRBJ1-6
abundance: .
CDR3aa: CAISVGGNSPLHF
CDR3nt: TGTGCCATCAGTGTGGGGGGGAATTCACCCCTCCACTTT

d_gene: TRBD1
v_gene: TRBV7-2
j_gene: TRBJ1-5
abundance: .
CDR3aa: CASSPQPGTAYSNQPQHF
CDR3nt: TGTGCCAGCAGCCCCCAGCCCGGGACAGCTTATAGCAATCAGCCCCAGCATTTT

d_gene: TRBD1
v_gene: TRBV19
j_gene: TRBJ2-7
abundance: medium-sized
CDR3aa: CASSINQGAHEQYF
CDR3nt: TGTGCCAGTAGTATAAACCAGGGGGCCCACGAGCAGTACTTC

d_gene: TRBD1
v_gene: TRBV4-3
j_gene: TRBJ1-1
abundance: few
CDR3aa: CASSRDRGRATEAFF
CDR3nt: TGCGCCAGCAGCCGGGACAGGGGAAGGGCCACTGAAGCTTTCTTT

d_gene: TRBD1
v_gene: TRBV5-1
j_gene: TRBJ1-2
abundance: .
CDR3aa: CASSPAPGQDYGYTF
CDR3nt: TGCGCCAGCAGCCCCGCCCCGGGACAGGACTATGGCTACACCTTC

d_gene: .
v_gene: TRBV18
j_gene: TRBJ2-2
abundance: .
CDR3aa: CASSHRSEHYTGELFF
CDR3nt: TGTGCCAGCTCCCACCGATCTGAACACTACACCGGGGAGCTGTTTTTT

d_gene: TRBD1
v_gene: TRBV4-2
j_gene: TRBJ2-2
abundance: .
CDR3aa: CASRRTGTPTGELFF
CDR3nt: TGTGCCAGCAGGAGGACAGGGACGCCCACCGGGGAGCTGTTTTTT

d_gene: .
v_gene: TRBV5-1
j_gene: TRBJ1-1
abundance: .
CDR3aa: CASSLVGDRGTEAFF
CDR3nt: TGCGCCAGCAGCTTGGTCGGGGATCGGGGCACTGAAGCTTTCTTT

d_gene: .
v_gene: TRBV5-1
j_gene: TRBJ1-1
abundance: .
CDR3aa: CASAYREASTEAFF
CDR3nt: TGCGCCAGCGCGTACAGGGAAGCAAGCACTGAAGCTTTCTTT

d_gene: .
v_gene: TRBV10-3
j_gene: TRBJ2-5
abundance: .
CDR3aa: CAISEDSWQTQYF
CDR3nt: TGTGCCATCAGTGAGGACAGCTGGCAGACCCAGTACTTC

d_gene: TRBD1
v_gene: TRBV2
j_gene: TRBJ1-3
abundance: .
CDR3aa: CASSGQGAAGNTIYF
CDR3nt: TGTGCCAGCAGTGGACAGGGGGCAGCCGGAAACACCATATATTTT

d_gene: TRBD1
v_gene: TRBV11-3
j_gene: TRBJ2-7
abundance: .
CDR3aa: CASSRGQGSYEQYF
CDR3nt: TGTGCCAGCAGCCGTGGACAGGGATCCTACGAGCAGTACTTC